The subject of this entry is one T cell receptor beta chain. Its antigen is unknown. A single base separates this from a much larger clone, so it may be a read error. The CDR3 carries no conserved terminal phenylalanine or tryptophan, so it likely arises from a read error. Live CD3+CD8+TCRalphabeta+ cells were sorted into four subsets by PD-1 and/or TIGIT. This sample stems from a study of circulating CD8 cells and anti-PD-1 response in melanoma. The wider study: Complete or partial response defined responders; stable or progressive disease, non-responders.

TCR libraries were prepared from roughly 14 ng of total RNA with the QIAseq Immune Repertoire TCR panel. TCRdb itself ran the reads through MiXCR, one entry per CDR3 protein. There are just under 450 distinct CDR3 sequences in the sample; about 5.7% occur only once, and less than 40% lies in the top ten. Looked up from germline, CDR1 is SNHLY and CDR2 is FYNNEI. Trimming cost V 7 bases and J 3 bases, with 16 bases left between them. The CDR3 has 15 residues. The study's findings and limits: Published repertoire comparisons used only baseline and M1 samples. Tumor reactivity was tested by peptide assays on expanded sorted subsets. Most experiments lacked replicates.

The specimen was CD8+ T cells from PBMCs, collected at baseline or after one month of anti-PD-1 therapy (not recorded which). The J gene is TRBJ2-1, the V gene TRBV2, with D perhaps TRBD2 (6 bases). The clonotype was recovered from a human donor with melanoma. The CDR3 here is CASKGQPSVYNEQFL. DNA of the CDR3: TGTGCCAGCAAGGGTCAGCCTAGCGTCTACAATGAGCAGTTCCTC.